This TCR beta chain was recorded in a study of blood T cell repertoires in COVID-19. The overall study: Samples of COVID-19 (acute and convalescent) were obtained from the United States, Italy and Spain.

Study processing details: Reference gene primers were amplified, and this amplification served to estimate nucleated cell counts. Profiled with immunoSEQ multiplex PCR; TCRdb holds only in-frame clones, not every one. V and J calls and clone size come straight from that table; D and trimming were deduced from the DNA. The sample has a few hundred thousand clones, around 82% seen once. Deletions cut 4 bases from V and 5 bases from J, with 23 bases between. The germline V gene encodes CDR1 SGHRS and CDR2 YFSETQ. CDR3 size: 17 residues. Sequenced input: peripheral blood. This clonotype was sampled from a person aged 70 to 85 with COVID-19, enrolled during active disease. The chain links TRBV5-1 to TRBJ2-3; D possibly corresponds to TRBD2 (5 bases). The CDR3 nucleotides read TGCGCCAGCAGCCCACCCTCCGTGAATAGCGTCTTAGATACGCAGTATTTT. Encoded protein: CASSPPSVNSVLDTQYF.